This T cell receptor beta chain appears in the sequencing data of a study of cytomegalovirus exposure and HLA in healthy donors. Study-level results: Cytomegalovirus status was reportedly diagnosed by the classifier with high specificity and sensitivity. The study listed about 150 cytomegalovirus-associated TCR beta chains.

Sequenced by immunoSEQ multiplex PCR; TCRdb stores in-frame clones only, minus some. Altogether roughly 140,000 clones are present, about 88% being singletons, with the ten largest covering roughly 9%. About this clone: Antigen unknown.

The V gene's germline CDR1 is LNHNV and CDR2 YYDKDF (reference sequence). The V end was cut by 8 bases, the J end by 3 bases, with 11 bases between. The CDR3 spans 13 residues. The source material was PBMCs. The receptor's source is a man between 18 and 35 years old in good health and CMV-seropositive. V gene TRBV15 combines with J gene TRBJ1-5, with D possibly matching TRBD1 (5 bases). Here the CDR3 reads CATGADPNQPQHF. DNA for the CDR3: TGTGCCACCGGGGCGGACCCCAATCAGCCCCAGCATTTT.